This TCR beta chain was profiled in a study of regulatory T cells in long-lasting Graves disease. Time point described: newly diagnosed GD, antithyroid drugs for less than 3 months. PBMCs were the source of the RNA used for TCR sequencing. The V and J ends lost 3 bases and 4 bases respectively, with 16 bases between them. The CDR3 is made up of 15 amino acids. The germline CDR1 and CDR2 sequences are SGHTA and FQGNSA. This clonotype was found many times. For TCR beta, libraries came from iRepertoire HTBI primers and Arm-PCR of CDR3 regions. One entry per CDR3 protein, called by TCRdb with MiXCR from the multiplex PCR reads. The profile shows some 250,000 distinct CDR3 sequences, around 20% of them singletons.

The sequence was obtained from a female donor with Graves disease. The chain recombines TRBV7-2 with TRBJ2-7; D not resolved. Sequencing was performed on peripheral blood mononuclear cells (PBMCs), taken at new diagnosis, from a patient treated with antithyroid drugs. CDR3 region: CASSLWQAAKYEQYF. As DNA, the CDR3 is TGTGCCAGCAGCTTGTGGCAGGCAGCGAAGTACGAGCAGTACTTC.